This T cell receptor (beta chain) is from a study of PD-1 blockade in mismatch repair-deficient tumors. On the study more broadly: Patients had approximately 11 mismatch repair-deficient cancer types and were previously treated and progressing.

TCR sequencing covered a few patients who responded to pembrolizumab. TCRdb's table, derived via immunoSEQ multiplex PCR, lists solely in-frame clones and lacks some. This table holds approximately 63,000 clones, approximately 88% found once. Study findings and constraints: After pembrolizumab, tumor-resident clones rose rapidly, then generally contracted before radiologic responses.

The length of the CDR3 is 15 residues. V shed 0 bases and J shed 6 bases, with 12 bases lying between them. Germline CDR1 reads LNHNV; CDR2 reads YYDKDF (reference sequence). This clone was counted only a few times. The antigen is unknown. The J gene is TRBJ1-5, the V gene TRBV15; D is uncertain. The starting material was peripheral blood, obtained 52 weeks after starting pembrolizumab. The sequence was collected from an adult with mismatch repair-deficient cancer. DNA of the CDR3: TGTGCCACCAGCAGAGATTCAGGATCGGCTCAGCCCCAGCATTTT. Translated: CATSRDSGSAQPQHF.